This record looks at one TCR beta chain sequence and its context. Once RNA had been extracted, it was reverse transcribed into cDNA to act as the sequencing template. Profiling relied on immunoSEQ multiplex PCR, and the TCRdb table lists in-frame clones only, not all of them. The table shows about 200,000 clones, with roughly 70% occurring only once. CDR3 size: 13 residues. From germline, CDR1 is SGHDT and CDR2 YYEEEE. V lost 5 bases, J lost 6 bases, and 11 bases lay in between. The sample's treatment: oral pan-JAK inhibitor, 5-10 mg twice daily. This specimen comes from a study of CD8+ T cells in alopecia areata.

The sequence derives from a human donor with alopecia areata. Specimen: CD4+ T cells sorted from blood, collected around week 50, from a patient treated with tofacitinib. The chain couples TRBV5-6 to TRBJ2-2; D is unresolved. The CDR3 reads CASSRTAPGELFF. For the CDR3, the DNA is TGTGCCAGCAGTCGGACGGCCCCCGGGGAGCTGTTTTTT. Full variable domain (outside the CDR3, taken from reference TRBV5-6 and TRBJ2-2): DAGVTQSPTHLIKTRGQQVTLRCSPKSGHDTVSWYQQALGQGPQFIFQYYEEEERQRGNFPDRFSGHQFPNYSSELNVNALLLGDSALYLCASSRTAPGELFFGEGSRLTVL.